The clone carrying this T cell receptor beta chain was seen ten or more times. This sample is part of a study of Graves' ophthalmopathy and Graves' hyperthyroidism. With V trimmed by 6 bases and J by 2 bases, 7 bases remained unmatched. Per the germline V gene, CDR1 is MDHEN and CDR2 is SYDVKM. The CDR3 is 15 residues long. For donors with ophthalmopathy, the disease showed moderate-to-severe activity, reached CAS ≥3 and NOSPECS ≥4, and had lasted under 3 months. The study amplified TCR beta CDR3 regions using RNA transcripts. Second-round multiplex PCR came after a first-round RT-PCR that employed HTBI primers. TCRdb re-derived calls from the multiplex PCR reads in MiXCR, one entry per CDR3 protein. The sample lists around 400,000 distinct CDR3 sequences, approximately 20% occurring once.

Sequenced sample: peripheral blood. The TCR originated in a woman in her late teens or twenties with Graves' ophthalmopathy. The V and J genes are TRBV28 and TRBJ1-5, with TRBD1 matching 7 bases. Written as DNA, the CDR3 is TGTGCCAGCAGAAGACAGGGCATACGCAATCAGCCCCAGCATTTT. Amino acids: CASRRQGIRNQPQHF.